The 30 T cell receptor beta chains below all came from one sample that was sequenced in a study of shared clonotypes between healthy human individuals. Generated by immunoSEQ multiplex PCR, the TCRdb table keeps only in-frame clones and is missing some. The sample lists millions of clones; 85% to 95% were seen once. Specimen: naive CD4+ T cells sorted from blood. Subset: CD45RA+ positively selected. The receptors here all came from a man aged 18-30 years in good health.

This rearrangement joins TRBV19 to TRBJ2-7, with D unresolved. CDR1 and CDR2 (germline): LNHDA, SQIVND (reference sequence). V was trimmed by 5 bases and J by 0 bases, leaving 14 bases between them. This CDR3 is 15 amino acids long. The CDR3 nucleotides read TGTGCCAGTAGTCGGCTTTTTTCTGGCTCCTACGAGCAGTACTTC. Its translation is CASSRLFSGSYEQYF.

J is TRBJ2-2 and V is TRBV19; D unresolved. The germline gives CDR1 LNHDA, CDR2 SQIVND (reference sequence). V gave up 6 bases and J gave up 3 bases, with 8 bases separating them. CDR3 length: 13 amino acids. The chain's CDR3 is CASRRIDTGELFF. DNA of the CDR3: TGTGCCAGTAGGCGGATAGACACCGGGGAGCTGTTTTTT.

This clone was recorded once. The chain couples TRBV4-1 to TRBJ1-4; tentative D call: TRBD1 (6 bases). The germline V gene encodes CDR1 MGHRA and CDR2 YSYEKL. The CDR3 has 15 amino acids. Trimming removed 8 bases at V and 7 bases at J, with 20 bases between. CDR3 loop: CASGRMAGVGEKLFF. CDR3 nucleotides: TGCGCCAGCGGCAGGATGGCAGGGGTGGGTGAAAAACTGTTTTTT.

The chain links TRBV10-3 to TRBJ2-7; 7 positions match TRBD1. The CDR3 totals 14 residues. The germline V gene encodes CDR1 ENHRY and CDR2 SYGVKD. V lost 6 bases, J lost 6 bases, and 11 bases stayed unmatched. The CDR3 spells CAISRDSLWSEQYF. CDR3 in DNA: TGTGCCATCAGCCGGGACAGCCTTTGGAGCGAGCAGTACTTC.

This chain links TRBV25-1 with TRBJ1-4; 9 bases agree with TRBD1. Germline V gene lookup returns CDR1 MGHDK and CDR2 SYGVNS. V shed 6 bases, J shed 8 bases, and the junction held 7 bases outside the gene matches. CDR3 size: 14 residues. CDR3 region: CASSLGQGIEKLFF. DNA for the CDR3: TGTGCCAGCAGCCTGGGACAGGGAATCGAAAAACTGTTTTTT.

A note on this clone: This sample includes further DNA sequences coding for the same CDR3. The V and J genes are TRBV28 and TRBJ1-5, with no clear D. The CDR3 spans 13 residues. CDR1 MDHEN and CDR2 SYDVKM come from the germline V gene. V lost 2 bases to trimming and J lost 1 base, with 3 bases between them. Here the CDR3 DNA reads TGTGCCAGCAGTTTAGTGAGCAATCAGCCCCAGCATTTT. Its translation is CASSLVSNQPQHF.

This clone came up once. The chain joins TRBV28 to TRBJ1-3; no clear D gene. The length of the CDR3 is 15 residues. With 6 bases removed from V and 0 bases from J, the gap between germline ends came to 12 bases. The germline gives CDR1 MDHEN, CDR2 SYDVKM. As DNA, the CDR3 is TGTGCCAGCAGGGCCGGGCCGAGCTCTGGAAACACCATATATTTT. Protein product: CASRAGPSSGNTIYF.

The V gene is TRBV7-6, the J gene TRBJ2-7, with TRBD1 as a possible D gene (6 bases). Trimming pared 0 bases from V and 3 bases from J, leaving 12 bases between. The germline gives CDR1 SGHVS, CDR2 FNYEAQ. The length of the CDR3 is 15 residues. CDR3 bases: TGTGCCAGCAGCTTAGCGTCTTCACAGGGCTACGAGCAGTACTTC. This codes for CASSLASSQGYEQYF. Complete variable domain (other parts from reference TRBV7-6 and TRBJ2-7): GAGVSQSPRYKVTKRGQDVALRCDPISGHVSLYWYRQALGQGPEFLTYFNYEAQQDKSGLPNDRFSAERPEGSISTLTIQRTEQRDSAMYRCASSLASSQGYEQYFGPGTRLTVT.

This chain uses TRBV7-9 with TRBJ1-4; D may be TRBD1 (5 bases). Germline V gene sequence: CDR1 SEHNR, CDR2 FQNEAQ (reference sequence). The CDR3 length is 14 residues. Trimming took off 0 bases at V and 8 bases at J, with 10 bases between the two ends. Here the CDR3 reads CASSLAGANEKLFF. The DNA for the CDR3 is TGTGCCAGCAGCTTAGCAGGGGCCAACGAAAAACTGTTTTTT.

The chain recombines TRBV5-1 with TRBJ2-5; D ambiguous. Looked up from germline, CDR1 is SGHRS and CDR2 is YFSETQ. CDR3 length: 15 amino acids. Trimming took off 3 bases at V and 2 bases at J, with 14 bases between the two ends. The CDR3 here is CASSWEGLGQETQYF. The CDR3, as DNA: TGCGCCAGCAGCTGGGAAGGGCTGGGGCAAGAGACCCAGTACTTC.

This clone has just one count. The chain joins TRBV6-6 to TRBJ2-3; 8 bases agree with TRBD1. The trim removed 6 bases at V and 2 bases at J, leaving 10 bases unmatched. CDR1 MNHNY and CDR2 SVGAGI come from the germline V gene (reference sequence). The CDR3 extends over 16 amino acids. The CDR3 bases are TGTGCCAGCAGCGCTGGTCCGGGACAGGACACAGATACGCAGTATTTT. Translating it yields CASSAGPGQDTDTQYF.

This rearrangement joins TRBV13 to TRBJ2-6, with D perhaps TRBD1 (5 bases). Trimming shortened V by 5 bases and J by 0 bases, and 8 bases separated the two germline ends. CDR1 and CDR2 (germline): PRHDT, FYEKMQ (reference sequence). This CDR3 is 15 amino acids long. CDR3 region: CASSEDSSGANVLTF. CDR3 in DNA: TGTGCCAGCAGCGAAGACAGCTCTGGGGCCAACGTCCTGACTTTC.

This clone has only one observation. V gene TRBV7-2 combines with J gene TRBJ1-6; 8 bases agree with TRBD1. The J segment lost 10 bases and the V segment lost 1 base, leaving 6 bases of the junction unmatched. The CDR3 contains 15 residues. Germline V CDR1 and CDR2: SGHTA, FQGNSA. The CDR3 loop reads CASSLGGQVRSPLHF. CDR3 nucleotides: TGTGCCAGCAGCTTAGGGGGACAGGTACGGTCACCCCTCCACTTT.

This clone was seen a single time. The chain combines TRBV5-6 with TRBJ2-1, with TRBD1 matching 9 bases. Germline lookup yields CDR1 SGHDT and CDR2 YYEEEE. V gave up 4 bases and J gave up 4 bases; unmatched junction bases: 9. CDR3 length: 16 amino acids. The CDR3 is CASSTEGQGYYNEQFF. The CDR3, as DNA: TGTGCCAGCAGCACCGAGGGACAGGGTTATTACAATGAGCAGTTCTTC.

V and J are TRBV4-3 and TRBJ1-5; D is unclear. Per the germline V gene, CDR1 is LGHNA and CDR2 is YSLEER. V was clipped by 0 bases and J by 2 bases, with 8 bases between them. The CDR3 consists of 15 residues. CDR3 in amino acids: CASSQETAGNQPQHF. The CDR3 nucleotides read TGCGCCAGCAGCCAAGAAACGGCCGGCAATCAGCCCCAGCATTTT.

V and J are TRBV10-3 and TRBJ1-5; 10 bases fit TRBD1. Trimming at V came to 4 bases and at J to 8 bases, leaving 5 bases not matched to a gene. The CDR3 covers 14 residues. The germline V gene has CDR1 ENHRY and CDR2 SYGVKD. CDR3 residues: CAISVGDRGEPQHF. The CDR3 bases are TGTGCCATCAGTGTCGGGGACAGGGGTGAGCCCCAGCATTTT.

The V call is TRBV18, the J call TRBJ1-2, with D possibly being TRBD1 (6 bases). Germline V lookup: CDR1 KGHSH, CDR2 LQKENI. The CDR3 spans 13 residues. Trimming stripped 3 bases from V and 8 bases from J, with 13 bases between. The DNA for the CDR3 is TGTGCCAGCTCACCTGACAGGACACGGGGCTACACCTTC. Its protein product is CASSPDRTRGYTF.

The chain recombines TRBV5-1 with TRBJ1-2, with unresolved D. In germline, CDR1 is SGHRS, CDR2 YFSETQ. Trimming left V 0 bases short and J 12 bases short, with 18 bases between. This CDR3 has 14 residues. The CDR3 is CASSLGGLVERHTF. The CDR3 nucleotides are TGCGCCAGCAGCTTGGGTGGTTTGGTGGAACGGCACACCTTC.

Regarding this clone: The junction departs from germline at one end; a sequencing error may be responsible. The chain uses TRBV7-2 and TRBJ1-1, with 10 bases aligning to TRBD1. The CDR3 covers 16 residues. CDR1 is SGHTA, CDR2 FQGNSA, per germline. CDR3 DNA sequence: TGTGCCAGCAGCGCGACCGCCGGGACAGGGGTGAGGGCCCACTCGTTT. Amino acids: CASSATAGTGVRAHSF.

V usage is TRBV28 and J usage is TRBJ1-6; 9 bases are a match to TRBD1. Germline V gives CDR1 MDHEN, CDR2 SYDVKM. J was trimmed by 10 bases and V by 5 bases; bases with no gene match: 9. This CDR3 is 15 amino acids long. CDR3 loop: CASSPRDRDWSPLHF. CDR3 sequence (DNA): TGTGCCAGCAGTCCCCGGGACAGGGATTGGTCACCCCTCCACTTT. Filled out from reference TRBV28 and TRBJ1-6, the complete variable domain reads DVKVTQSSRYLVKRTGEKVFLECVQDMDHENMFWYRQDPGLGLRLIYFSYDVKMKEKGDIPEGYSVSREKKERFSLILESASTNQTSMYLCASSPRDRDWSPLHFGNGTRLTVT.

The CDR3 is CASSQPTSLNTEAFF. Here the CDR3 DNA reads TGTGCCAGCAGCCAGCCGACAAGCTTGAACACTGAAGCTTTCTTT. The genes are TRBV7-8 and TRBJ1-1; no firm D call. This CDR3 has 15 amino acids. Trimming shortened V by 5 bases and J by 0 bases, and 13 bases separated the two germline ends. Germline V gives CDR1 SGHVS, CDR2 FQNEAQ.

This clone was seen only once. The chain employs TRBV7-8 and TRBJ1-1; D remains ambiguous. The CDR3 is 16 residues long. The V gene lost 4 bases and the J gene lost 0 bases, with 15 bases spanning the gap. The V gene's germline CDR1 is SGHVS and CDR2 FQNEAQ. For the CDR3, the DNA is TGTGCCAGCAGCTCTTGGGGAGCCGGTCTGAACACTGAAGCTTTCTTT. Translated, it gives CASSSWGAGLNTEAFF.

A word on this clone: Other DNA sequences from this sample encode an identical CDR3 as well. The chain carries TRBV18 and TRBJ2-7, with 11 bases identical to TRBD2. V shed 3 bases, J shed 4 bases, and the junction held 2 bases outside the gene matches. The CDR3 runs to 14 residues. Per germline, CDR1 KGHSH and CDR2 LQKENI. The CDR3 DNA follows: TGTGCCAGCTCACCTACTAGCGGGAGTTACGAGCAGTACTTC. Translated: CASSPTSGSYEQYF.

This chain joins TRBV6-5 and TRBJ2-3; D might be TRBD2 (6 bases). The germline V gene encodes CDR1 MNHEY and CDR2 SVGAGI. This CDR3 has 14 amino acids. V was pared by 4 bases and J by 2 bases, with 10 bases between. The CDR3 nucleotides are TGTGCCAGCAGTTCCGGGACTTACACAGATACGCAGTATTTT. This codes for CASSSGTYTDTQYF.

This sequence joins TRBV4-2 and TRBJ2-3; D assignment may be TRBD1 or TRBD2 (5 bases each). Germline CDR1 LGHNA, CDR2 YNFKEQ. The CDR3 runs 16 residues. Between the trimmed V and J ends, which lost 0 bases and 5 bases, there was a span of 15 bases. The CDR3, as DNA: TGTGCCAGCAGCCAAGAGGCCCGAGGGGCGAGAGATACGCAGTATTTT. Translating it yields CASSQEARGARDTQYF.

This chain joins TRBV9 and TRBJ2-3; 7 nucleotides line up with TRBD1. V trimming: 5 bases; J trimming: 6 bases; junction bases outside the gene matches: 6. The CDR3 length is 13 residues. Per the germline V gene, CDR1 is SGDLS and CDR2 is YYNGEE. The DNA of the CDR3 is TGTGCCAGCAGACAAGACAGGGAGGATACGCAGTATTTT. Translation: CASRQDREDTQYF.

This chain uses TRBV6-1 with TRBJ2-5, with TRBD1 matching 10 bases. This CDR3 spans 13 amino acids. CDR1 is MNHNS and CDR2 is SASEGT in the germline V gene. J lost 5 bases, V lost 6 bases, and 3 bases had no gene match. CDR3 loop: CASRGTGVETQYF. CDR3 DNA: TGTGCCAGCAGGGGGACAGGGGTGGAGACCCAGTACTTC.

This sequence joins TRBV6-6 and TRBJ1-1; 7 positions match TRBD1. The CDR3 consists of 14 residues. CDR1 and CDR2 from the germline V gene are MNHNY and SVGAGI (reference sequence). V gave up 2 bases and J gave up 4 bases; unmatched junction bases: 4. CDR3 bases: TGTGCCAGCAGTTACCAAACAGGGGTCACTGAAGCTTTCTTT. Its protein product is CASSYQTGVTEAFF.

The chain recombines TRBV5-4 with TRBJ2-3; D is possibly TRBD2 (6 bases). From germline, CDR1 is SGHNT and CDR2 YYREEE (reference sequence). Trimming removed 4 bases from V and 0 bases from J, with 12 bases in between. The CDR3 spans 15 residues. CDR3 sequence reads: CASSPGGFSTDTQYF. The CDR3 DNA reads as TGTGCCAGCAGCCCAGGAGGGTTTAGCACAGATACGCAGTATTTT.

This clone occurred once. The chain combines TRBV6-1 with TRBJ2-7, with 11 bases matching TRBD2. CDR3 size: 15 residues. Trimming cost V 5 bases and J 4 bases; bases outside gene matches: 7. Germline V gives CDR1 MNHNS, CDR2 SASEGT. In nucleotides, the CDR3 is TGTGCCAGCAGTTCCGTGGCTAGCGGGGGGTACGAGCAGTACTTC. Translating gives CASSSVASGGYEQYF.